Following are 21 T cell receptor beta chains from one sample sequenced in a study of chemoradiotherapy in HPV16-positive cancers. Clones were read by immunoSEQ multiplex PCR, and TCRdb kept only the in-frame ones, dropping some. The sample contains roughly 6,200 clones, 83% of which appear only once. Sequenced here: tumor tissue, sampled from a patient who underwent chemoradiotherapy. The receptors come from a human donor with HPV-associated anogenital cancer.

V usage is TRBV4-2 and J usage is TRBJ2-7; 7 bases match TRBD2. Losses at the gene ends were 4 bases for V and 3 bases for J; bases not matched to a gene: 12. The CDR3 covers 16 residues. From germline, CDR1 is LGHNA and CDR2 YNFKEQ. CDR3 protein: CASSPPVGTNHYEQYF. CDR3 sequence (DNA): TGTGCCAGCAGCCCCCCGGTCGGGACTAACCACTACGAGCAGTACTTC.

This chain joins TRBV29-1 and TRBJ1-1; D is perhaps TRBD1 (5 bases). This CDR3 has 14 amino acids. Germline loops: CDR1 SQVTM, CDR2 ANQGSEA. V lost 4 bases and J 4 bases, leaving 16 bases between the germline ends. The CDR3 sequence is CSVVVGPGGTEAFF. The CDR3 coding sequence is TGCAGCGTTGTTGTTGGGCCGGGGGGCACTGAAGCTTTCTTT.

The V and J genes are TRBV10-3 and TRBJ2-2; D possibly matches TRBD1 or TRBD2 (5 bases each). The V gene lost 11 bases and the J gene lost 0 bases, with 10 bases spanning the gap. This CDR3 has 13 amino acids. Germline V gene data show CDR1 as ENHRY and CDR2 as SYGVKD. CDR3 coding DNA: TGTGCCTCTGGGACGTCGAACACCGGGGAGCTGTTTTTT. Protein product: CASGTSNTGELFF.

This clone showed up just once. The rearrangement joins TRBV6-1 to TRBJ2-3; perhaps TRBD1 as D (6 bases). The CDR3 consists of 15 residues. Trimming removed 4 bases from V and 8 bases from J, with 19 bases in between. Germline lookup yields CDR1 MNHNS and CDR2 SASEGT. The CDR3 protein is CASSVRGPSGVTQYF. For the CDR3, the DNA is TGTGCCAGCAGTGTACGCGGCCCGTCAGGGGTTACGCAGTATTTT.

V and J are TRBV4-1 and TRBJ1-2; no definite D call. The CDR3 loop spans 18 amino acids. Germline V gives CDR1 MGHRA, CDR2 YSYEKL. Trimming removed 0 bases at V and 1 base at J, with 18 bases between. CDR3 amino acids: CASSQEGQSLGGNYGYTF. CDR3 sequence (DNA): TGCGCCAGCAGCCAAGAAGGTCAATCCCTCGGAGGTAACTATGGCTACACCTTC.

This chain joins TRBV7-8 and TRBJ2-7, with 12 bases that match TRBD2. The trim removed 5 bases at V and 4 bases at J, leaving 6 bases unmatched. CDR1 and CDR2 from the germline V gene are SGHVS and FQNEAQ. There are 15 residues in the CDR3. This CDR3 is CASSTRLAGVYEQYF. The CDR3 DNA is TGTGCCAGCAGCACGCGACTAGCGGGAGTTTACGAGCAGTACTTC.

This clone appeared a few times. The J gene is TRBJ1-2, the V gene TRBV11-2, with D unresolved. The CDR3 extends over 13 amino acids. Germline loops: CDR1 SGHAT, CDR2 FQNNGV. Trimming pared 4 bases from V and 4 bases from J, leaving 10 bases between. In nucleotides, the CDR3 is TGTGCCAGCAGCTCTACAAGTATCTATGGCTACACCTTC. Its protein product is CASSSTSIYGYTF.

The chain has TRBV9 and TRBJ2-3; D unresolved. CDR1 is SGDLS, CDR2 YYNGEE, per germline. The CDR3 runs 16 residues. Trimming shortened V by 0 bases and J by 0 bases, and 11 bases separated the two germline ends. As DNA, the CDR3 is TGTGCCAGCAGCGTAGACGGAAATCCTAGCACAGATACGCAGTATTTT. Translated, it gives CASSVDGNPSTDTQYF.

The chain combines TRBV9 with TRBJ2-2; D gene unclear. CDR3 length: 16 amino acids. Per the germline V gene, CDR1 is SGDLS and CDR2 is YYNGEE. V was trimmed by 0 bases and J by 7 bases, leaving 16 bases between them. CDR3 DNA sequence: TGTGCCAGCAGCGTAGAGCAAAACAGCCTCGGCGGGGAGCTGTTTTTT. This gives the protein CASSVEQNSLGGELFF.

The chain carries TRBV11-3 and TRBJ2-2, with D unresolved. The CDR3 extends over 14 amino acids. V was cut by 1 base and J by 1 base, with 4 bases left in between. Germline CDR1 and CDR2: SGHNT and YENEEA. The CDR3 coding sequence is TGTGCCAGCAGCTTAGCGGGGAACACCGGGGAGCTGTTTTTT. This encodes CASSLAGNTGELFF.

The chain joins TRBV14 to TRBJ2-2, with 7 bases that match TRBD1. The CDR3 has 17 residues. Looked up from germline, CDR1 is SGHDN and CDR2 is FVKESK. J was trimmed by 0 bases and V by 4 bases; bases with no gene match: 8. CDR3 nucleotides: TGTGCCAGCAGCCTCCGGACAGGTTATTCGAACACCGGGGAGCTGTTTTTT. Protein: CASSLRTGYSNTGELFF.

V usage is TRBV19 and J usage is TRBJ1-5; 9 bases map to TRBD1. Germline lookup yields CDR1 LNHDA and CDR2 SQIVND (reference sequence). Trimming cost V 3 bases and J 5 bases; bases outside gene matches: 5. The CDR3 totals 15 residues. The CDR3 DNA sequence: TGTGCCAGTAGTATTTCCGGGACAGGGTATCAGCCCCAGCATTTT. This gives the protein CASSISGTGYQPQHF. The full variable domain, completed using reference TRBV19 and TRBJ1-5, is DGGITQSPKYLFRKEGQNVTLSCEQNLNHDAMYWYRQDPGQGLRLIYYSQIVNDFQKGDIAEGYSVSREKKESFPLTVTSAQKNPTAFYLCASSISGTGYQPQHFGDGTRLSIL.

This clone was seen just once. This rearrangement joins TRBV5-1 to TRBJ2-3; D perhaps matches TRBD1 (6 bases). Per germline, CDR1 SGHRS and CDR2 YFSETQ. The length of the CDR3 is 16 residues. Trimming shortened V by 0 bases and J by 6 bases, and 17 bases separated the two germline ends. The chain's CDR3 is CASSLAGVQGSDTQYF. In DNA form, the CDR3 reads TGCGCCAGCAGCTTGGCCGGAGTACAGGGCAGCGATACGCAGTATTTT.

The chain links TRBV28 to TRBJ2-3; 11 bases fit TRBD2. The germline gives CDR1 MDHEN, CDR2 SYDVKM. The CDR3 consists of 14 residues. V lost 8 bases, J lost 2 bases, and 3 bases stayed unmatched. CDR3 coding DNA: TGTGCCAGCGAGGGACTAGCGGACACAGATACGCAGTATTTT. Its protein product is CASEGLADTDTQYF.

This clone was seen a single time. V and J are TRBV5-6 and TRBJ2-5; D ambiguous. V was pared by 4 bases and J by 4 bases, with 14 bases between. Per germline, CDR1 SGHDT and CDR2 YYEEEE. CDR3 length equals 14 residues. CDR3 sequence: CASSLGSLTETQYF. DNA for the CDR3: TGTGCCAGCAGCCTGGGCAGCCTTACAGAGACCCAGTACTTC.

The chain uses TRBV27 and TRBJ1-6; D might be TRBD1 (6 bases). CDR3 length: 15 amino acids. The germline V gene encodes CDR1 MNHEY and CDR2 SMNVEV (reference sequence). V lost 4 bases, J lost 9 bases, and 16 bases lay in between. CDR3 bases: TGTGCCAGCAGTTCCCTCGGGGGCGGGGGTTCACCCCTCCACTTT. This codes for CASSSLGGGGSPLHF.

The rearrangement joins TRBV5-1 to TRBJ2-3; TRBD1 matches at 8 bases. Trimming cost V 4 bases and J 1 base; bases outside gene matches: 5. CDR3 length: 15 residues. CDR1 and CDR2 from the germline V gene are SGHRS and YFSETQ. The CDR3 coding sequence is TGCGCCAGCAGCCTAAGACAGGGGCGCACAGATACGCAGTATTTT. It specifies CASSLRQGRTDTQYF. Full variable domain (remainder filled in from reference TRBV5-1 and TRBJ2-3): KAGVTQTPRYLIKTRGQQVTLSCSPISGHRSVSWYQQTPGQGLQFLFEYFSETQRNKGNFPGRFSGRQFSNSRSEMNVSTLELGDSALYLCASSLRQGRTDTQYFGPGTRLTVL.

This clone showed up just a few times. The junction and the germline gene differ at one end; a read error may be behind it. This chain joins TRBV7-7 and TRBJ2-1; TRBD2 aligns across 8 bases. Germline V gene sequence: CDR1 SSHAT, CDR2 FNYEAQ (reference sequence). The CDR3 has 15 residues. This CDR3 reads CASSPGGGRGNEQFF. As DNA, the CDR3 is TGTGCTAGCAGCCCCGGGGGGGGCAGGGGAAATGAGCAGTTCTTC.

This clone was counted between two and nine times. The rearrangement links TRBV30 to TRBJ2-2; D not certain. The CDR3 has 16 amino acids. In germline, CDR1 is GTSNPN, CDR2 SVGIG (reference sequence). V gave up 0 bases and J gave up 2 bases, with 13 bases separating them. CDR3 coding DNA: TGTGCCTGGAGTGTACCTAAAAATCGTAACACCGGGGAGCTGTTTTTT. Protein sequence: CAWSVPKNRNTGELFF.

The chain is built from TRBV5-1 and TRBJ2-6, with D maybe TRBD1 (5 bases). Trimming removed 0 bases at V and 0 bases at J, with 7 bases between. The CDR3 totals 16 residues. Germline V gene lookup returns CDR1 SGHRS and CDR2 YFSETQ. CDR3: CASSLGQNSGANVLTF. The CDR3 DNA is TGCGCCAGCAGCTTGGGACAGAACTCTGGGGCCAACGTCCTGACTTTC.

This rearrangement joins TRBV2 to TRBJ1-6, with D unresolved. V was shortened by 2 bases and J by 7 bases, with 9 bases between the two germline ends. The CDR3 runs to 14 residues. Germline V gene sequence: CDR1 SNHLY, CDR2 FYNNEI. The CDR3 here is CASSEPGGNSPLHF. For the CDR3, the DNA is TGTGCCAGCAGTGAACCGGGAGGCAATTCACCCCTCCACTTT.